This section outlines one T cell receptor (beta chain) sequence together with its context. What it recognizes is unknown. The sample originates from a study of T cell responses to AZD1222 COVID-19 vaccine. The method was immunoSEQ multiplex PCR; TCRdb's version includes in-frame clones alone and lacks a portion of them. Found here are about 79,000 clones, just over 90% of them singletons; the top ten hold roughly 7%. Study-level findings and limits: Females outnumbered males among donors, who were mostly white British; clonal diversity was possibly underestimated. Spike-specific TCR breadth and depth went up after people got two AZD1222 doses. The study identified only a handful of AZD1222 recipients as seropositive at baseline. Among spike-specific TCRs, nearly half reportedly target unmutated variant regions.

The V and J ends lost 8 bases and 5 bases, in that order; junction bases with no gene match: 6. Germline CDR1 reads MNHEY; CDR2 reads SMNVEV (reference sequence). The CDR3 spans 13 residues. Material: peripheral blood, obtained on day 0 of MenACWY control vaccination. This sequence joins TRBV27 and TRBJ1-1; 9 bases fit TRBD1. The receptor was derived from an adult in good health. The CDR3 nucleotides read TGTGCCAGCCGGGACAGGGTCCGGACTGAAGCTTTCTTT. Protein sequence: CASRDRVRTEAFF.